This T cell receptor beta chain is from a study of beta chain features in type 1 diabetes. Regarding the study as a whole: Moderate yet significant TCRB CDR3 shortening was seen in Type 1 diabetes patients in all four CD4+ subsets.

As to this clone: Its cognate antigen is unknown.

Germline-derived CDR1 and CDR2 are SGDLS and YYNGEE. Between the trimmed V and J ends, which lost 3 bases and 7 bases, there was a span of 11 bases. The CDR3 runs to 13 residues. Every isolated RNA sample was fully reverse transcribed, so sequencing captured expressed TCRB transcripts. Assay: immunoSEQ multiplex PCR; the TCRdb copy retains only in-frame clones and omits some. The table shows roughly 160,000 clones, with approximately 7.8% occurring only once. This TCR derives from a woman in her thirties or forties with type 1 diabetes. The chain uses TRBV9 and TRBJ1-3; perhaps TRBD1 as D (5 bases). Material: central memory CD4+ T cells from blood. The CDR3 DNA reads as TGTGCCAGCAGCGAACAGGTCGGGAACACCATATATTTT. Its translation is CASSEQVGNTIYF.